The clone carrying this T cell receptor (beta chain) was recorded many times. Its antigen is not identified. Germline trimming cut 4 bases from V and 3 bases from J; bases unmatched to any gene: 4. Looked up from germline, CDR1 is MNHEY and CDR2 is SVGEGT. This CDR3 is 14 amino acids long. These data belong to a study of blood T cells in healthy people across ages. Study-wide results and limits: CMV infection status of these donors was not known.

Isolation of PBMCs gave at least 6 million cells per sample. A second PCR, run for about 7 to 11 cycles, used a sample-barcoded 5' primer plus a J-beta primer mix. One entry per CDR3 protein, called by TCRdb with MiXCR from the 5' RACE reads. The sample holds about a million distinct CDR3 sequences, about 48% seen once. The sequencing input was blood. The sequence was obtained from a man aged 25-40 years in good health. The gene calls are TRBV6-2 or TRBV6-3 and TRBJ2-3; 7 nucleotides agree with TRBD2. The chain's CDR3 is CASSSLAYTDTQYF. DNA for the CDR3: TGTGCCAGCAGTTCACTAGCGTATACAGATACGCAGTATTTT.